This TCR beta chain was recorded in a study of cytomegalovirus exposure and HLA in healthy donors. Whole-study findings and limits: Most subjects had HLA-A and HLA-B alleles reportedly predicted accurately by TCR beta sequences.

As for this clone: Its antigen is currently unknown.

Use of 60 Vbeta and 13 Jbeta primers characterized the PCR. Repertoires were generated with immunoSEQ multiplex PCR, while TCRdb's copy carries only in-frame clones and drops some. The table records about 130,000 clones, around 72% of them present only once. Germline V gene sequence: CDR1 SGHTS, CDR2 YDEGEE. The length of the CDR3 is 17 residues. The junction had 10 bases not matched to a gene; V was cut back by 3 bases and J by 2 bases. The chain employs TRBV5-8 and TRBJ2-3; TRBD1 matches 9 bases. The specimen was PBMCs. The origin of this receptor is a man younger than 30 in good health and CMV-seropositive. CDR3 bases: TGTGCCAGCAGCTCCTGGGGACAGGGTCCATCCACAGATACGCAGTATTTT. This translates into CASSSWGQGPSTDTQYF.